The rows below give T cell receptor beta chains drawn from one sample of a study of control samples from healthy donors and cancer patients. Sequencing used immunoSEQ multiplex PCR; TCRdb keeps in-frame clones, though not all of them. The table shows roughly 130,000 clones, with more than 80% occurring only once. The sequencing input was blood. Receptors originate from a man between 18 and 29 years old in good health. Each CDR3 is given without its conserved first and last residue. Each record gives: J gene, V gene, CDR3 protein.

TRBJ2-5	TRBV7-3	ASSLSQTGTQY
TRBJ1-2	TRBV5-8	ASSLTDRDGYT
TRBJ2-1	TRBV7-7	ASSLSGTHNEQF
TRBJ1-5	TRBV6-2/TRBV6-3	ASSYTINQPQH
TRBJ2-7	TRBV7-3	ASSLEVLGASYEQY
TRBJ2-3	TRBV9	ASSVVGASTDTQY
TRBJ1-2	TRBV7-3	ASSLLPGGNYGYT
TRBJ2-7	TRBV19	ASRLTSGVYEQY
TRBJ2-1	TRBV12-5	ASGLPQDEQF
TRBJ2-3	TRBV24-1	ATSDPRLAGKEDTQY
TRBJ2-7	TRBV6-1	ASSEPESYEQY
TRBJ1-6	TRBV11-2	ASSLEGRGARSPLH
TRBJ2-1	TRBV2	ASSAMRNEQF
TRBJ1-5	TRBV3-1/TRBV3-2	ASSLSSVSPGNQPQH
TRBJ1-3	TRBV19	ASSPRDSGNTIY
TRBJ2-7	TRBV28	ASRLRGSYEQY
TRBJ2-3	TRBV7-9	ASSDLIPGGTDTQY
TRBJ2-5	TRBV7-2	ASSERGGRETQY
TRBJ2-7	TRBV5-1	ASSLDSHYEQY
TRBJ2-7	TRBV10-3	AISPTMGEDYEQY
TRBJ2-6	TRBV29-1	SVIISSGANVLT
TRBJ2-7	TRBV7-8	ASSLGAPGSRDHEQY